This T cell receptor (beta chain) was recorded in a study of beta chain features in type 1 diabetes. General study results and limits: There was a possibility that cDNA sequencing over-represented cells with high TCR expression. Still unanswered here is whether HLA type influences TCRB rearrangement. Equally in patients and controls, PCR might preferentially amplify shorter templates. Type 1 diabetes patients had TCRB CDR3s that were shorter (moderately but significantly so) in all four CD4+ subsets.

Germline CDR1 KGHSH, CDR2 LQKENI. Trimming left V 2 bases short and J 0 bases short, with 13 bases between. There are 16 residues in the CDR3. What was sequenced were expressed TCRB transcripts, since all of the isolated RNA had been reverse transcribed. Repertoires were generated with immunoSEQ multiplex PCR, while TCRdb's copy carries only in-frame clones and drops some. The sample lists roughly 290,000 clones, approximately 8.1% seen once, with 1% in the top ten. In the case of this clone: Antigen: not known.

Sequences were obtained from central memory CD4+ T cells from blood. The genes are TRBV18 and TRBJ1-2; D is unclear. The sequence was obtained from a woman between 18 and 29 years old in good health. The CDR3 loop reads CASSPIGQPANYGYTF. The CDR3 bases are TGTGCCAGCTCACCAATAGGGCAGCCGGCTAACTATGGCTACACCTTC. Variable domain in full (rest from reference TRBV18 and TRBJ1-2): NAGVMQNPRHLVRRRGQEARLRCSPMKGHSHVYWYRQLPEEGLKFMVYLQKENIIDESGMPKERFSAEFPKEGPSILRIQQVVRGDSAAYFCASSPIGQPANYGYTFGSGTRLTVV.